This TCR beta chain is drawn from a study of T cells after yellow fever vaccination (dated by TCRdb to the late 2010s). About the study as a whole: Libraries from fractions with low cell numbers were prepared with the SMART-Seq v4 Ultra Low Input RNA kit. To follow T-cell clones before and after primary and booster YFV17D yellow fever vaccination, bulk TCR alpha and beta repertoires were sequenced over time. Two healthy male donors, one aged 18 to 30 and one aged 30 to 40 years, were included in the cohort. Blood was collected at multiple timepoints before and after primary and secondary immunization, and bulk PBMC replicates and cell subsets were isolated.

The instrument was an Illumina NovaSeq 6000. Synthesis of TCR cDNA relied on 5'RACE template switching, a step that introduced a universal primer site along with unique molecular identifiers. Priming for cDNA synthesis came from both the TCR alpha and TCR beta constant segments. Library amplification used two PCR steps, and the second PCR step added sample barcodes and sequencing adapters. Libraries were sequenced on Illumina HiSeq 2500 (2x100 bp) or NovaSeq (2x150 bp). The study's own analysis went as follows. MIGEC was used to demultiplex reads and collapse the reads into UMI consensus sequences, and MiXCR was used for V(D)J alignment. Clonotypes responding to the vaccine were identified with edgeR on replicate PBMC samples, with the criteria of FDR below 0.01 and a log2 fold change above 5 up to day 15. Each bulk clonotype was labeled CD4 or CD8 based on which sequenced repertoire, CD4 or CD8, contained the clonotype at higher abundance. TCRdb reprocessing: public reads trimmed at Q25 with fastp, clones called with MiXCR, in-frame beta chains kept. Under each unique CDR3 protein, matching rows form one entry showing the most common genes and DNA. The V and J calls shown here were made by TCRdb, not taken from the authors' results. The sample table contains a few hundred thousand distinct CDR3 sequences; only one count was recorded for roughly 5% of them. Under 3.5% of the sample belongs to the ten largest clones.

The research as a whole found: The study included only a couple of donors, which limits how far the findings can be generalized. The secondary T-cell response was weaker than the primary response but faster, peaking on day 5 instead of day 15. FACS-sorted repertoires could contain abundant contaminating clonotypes from the bulk population, so computational filtering was required. After the booster, most clones that had expanded after primary vaccination were detected again (approximately 95% of CD4 and around 88% of CD8), suggesting broad maintenance of memory. A small fraction of clonotypes appeared in both the CD4 and CD8 compartments, likely as a result of convergent recombination.

The germline V gene (reference sequence) supplies CDR1 DFQATT and CDR2 SNEGSKA. V has 3 bases trimmed and J has 7 bases trimmed; junction bases matching no gene number 8. From its cysteine to its phenylalanine, the CDR3 spans 14 amino acids. The sequence is cut down to CDR3 DNA, 42 bases in frame from base 1. The treatment or condition label on this specimen signifies: live attenuated yellow fever vaccine strain. PBMCs were isolated from peripheral blood using a standard Ficoll-Paque protocol. Dynabeads CD4 and CD8 positive selection kits were used to isolate the CD4 and CD8 T-cell fractions. TriZol was used to extract RNA from bulk PBMCs, CD4 and CD8 fractions, and dextramer-positive and dextramer-negative fractions. A remark on this clonotype: The specificity of this receptor is unknown. No base quality values were provided; no much bigger clone lies one nucleotide off.

The rearranged chain carries TRBV20-1 and TRBJ1-5; the junction holds 8 bases that match TRBD1. The sequence was obtained from a man aged 18 to 30 who received the YFV17D yellow fever vaccine. Sequencing used CD4+ T cells sorted from PBMCs, obtained on the day of the yellow fever booster vaccination. In nucleotides, the sequence is TGCAGTGCTAGGGTAGGACAGGGTGGCCAGCCCCAGCATTTT. This codes for CSARVGQGGQPQHF.